What follows are 21 T cell receptor beta chains derived from one specimen sequenced in a study of T cells in severe cutaneous drug reactions. Bulk and single-cell libraries used iRepertoire multiplex PCR with TCR subtype-specific primers. TCRdb reprocessed the multiplex PCR reads; each CDR3 protein has one entry and no DNA is given. In total, the table holds around 1,200 distinct CDR3 sequences. The patients sequenced had a carbamazepine-induced Stevens-Johnson syndrome or toxic epidermal necrolysis reaction. Sequenced sample: PBMCs. Every receptor here comes from a human donor with a severe cutaneous adverse drug reaction.

The chain joins TRBV29-1 to TRBJ2-1; TCRdb's D gene call, TRBD1, goes unchecked for lack of DNA. The germline gives CDR1 SQVTM, CDR2 ANQGSEA. CDR3 length: 13 residues. CDR3 in amino acids: CSDIWGGGNEQFF.

This chain connects TRBV12-3 or TRBV12-4 to TRBJ2-5; the D gene TCRdb calls, TRBD1, cannot be checked with no DNA. The CDR3 totals 15 residues. The CDR3 reads CASSPGQGAGETQYF.

This clonotype shows up as medium-sized by frequency. This chain joins TRBV27 and TRBJ2-7; the D gene TCRdb calls, TRBD2, cannot be checked with no DNA. Germline CDR1 MNHEY, CDR2 SMNVEV (reference sequence). The CDR3 consists of 16 residues. CDR3 sequence: CASSLSSGLIQNEQYF.

By frequency, this clonotype is medium-sized. This chain uses TRBV7-8 with TRBJ1-4. Germline-derived CDR1 and CDR2 are SGHVS and FQNEAQ. The CDR3 has 15 amino acids. CDR3 in amino acids: CASSLNQADNEKLFF.

This clonotype ranks as medium-sized in terms of frequency. J is TRBJ1-2 and V is TRBV6-5; TCRdb's D call of TRBD1 is untestable without DNA. There are 13 residues in the CDR3. Germline CDR1 MNHEY, CDR2 SVGAGI. The chain's CDR3 is CASSYTGAVGYTF.

Its frequency marks this clonotype as medium-sized. The chain is built from TRBV3-1 and TRBJ2-5; the D gene TCRdb calls, TRBD1, cannot be checked with no DNA. Per the germline V gene, CDR1 is LGHDT and CDR2 is YNNKEL (reference sequence). CDR3 length equals 15 residues. The CDR3 region is CASSQDPGIQETQYF.

Frequency places this clonotype as medium-sized. The rearrangement links TRBV2 to TRBJ2-6. Germline values: CDR1 SNHLY, CDR2 FYNNEI. The CDR3 sequence is 12 residues long. This CDR3 reads CASGSGANVLTF. Using reference TRBV2 and TRBJ2-6 for the parts outside the CDR3, the full variable domain is EPEVTQTPSHQVTQMGQEVILRCVPISNHLYFYWYRQILGQKVEFLVSFYNNEISEKSEIFDDQFSVERPDGSNFTLKIRSTKLEDSAMYFCASGSGANVLTFGAGSRLTVL.

This clonotype shows up as large by frequency. The chain combines TRBV25-1 with TRBJ1-2; checking the TCRdb D call of TRBD1 is not possible without DNA. This CDR3 region has 14 residues. CDR1 is MGHDK, CDR2 SYGVNS, per germline. The CDR3 sequence: CASSESGTVYGYTF.

The chain joins TRBV7-9 to TRBJ2-7; the D call from TCRdb, TRBD2, cannot be confirmed without DNA. CDR3 length: 14 residues. Looked up from germline, CDR1 is SEHNR and CDR2 is FQNEAQ (reference sequence). This chain's CDR3 is CASSLEDGLYEQYF.

According to its frequency, this clonotype is large. The chain links TRBV6-1 to TRBJ1-5; TCRdb returns TRBD1, unconfirmable since there is no DNA. The CDR3 loop spans 14 amino acids. Germline CDR1 MNHNS, CDR2 SASEGT. The CDR3 protein is CASRPDRESQPQHF.

According to its frequency, this clonotype is medium-sized. This sequence joins TRBV5-4 and TRBJ2-7. This CDR3 contains 15 residues. In germline, CDR1 is SGHNT, CDR2 YYREEE (reference sequence). The CDR3 sequence is CASSLGITQSYEQYF. The whole variable domain, filled in from reference TRBV5-4 and TRBJ2-7, reads ETGVTQSPTHLIKTRGQQVTLRCSSQSGHNTVSWYQQALGQGPQFIFQYYREEENGRGNFPPRFSGLQFPNYSSELNVNALELDDSALYLCASSLGITQSYEQYFGPGTRLTVT.

This clonotype counts as medium-sized by frequency. The chain joins TRBV7-8 to TRBJ2-5; the TRBD1 assignment by TCRdb is unverifiable without DNA. The germline V gene encodes CDR1 SGHVS and CDR2 FQNEAQ. CDR3 size: 14 residues. The CDR3 reads CASSLGDSQETQYF.

This clonotype is deemed medium-sized by its frequency. The V and J genes are TRBV9 and TRBJ2-2. The CDR3 totals 12 residues. The V gene's germline CDR1 is SGDLS and CDR2 YYNGEE. The CDR3 is CASSPNTGELFF.

By frequency, this clonotype is medium-sized (0.01 to 0.1%). The chain uses TRBV7-9 and TRBJ2-3; the TCRdb D gene call, TRBD2, has no DNA to confirm it. Germline V gene sequence: CDR1 SEHNR, CDR2 FQNEAQ (reference sequence). This CDR3 comprises 15 residues. CDR3 amino acids: CASSLREDATDTQYF.

This rearrangement joins TRBV5-1 to TRBJ2-5. This CDR3 comprises 13 residues. Germline V gene data show CDR1 as SGHRS and CDR2 as YFSETQ. The CDR3 here is CASSLRQSETQYF.

This clonotype is deemed medium-sized by its frequency. This rearrangement joins TRBV28 to TRBJ2-7; with no DNA, the TCRdb D assignment of TRBD2 cannot be verified. The CDR3 has 16 amino acids. From germline, CDR1 is MDHEN and CDR2 SYDVKM. CDR3 loop: CASSLKGGAHYYEQYF.

By frequency, this clonotype registers medium-sized. V gene TRBV6-2 or TRBV6-3 combines with J gene TRBJ2-3; the TCRdb call, TRBD2, lacks DNA for checking. Germline CDR1 reads MNHEY; CDR2 reads SVGEGT. There are 14 residues in the CDR3. CDR3 residues: CASSWTSRTDTQYF.

Its frequency marks this clonotype as large. V gene TRBV28 combines with J gene TRBJ1-5; the D call from TCRdb, TRBD1, cannot be confirmed without DNA. Germline V CDR1 and CDR2: MDHEN, SYDVKM. The CDR3 has 15 amino acids. The CDR3 loop reads CASKGLEISNQPQHF.

The chain combines TRBV7-9 with TRBJ2-7. The CDR3 sequence is 14 residues long. The V gene's germline CDR1 is SEHNR and CDR2 FQNEAQ (reference sequence). CDR3 in amino acids: CASSLPHASYEQYF.

Frequency places this clonotype as medium-sized. The chain carries TRBV4-1 and TRBJ1-6. The germline V gene has CDR1 MGHRA and CDR2 YSYEKL. The CDR3 runs to 13 residues. The CDR3 is CASSQDSNSPLHF.

J is TRBJ2-1 and V is TRBV9; TCRdb picks TRBD2, but there is no DNA to check that call. Germline V gene data show CDR1 as SGDLS and CDR2 as YYNGEE. There are 16 residues in the CDR3. CDR3 protein: CASSISGGPTYNEQFF.